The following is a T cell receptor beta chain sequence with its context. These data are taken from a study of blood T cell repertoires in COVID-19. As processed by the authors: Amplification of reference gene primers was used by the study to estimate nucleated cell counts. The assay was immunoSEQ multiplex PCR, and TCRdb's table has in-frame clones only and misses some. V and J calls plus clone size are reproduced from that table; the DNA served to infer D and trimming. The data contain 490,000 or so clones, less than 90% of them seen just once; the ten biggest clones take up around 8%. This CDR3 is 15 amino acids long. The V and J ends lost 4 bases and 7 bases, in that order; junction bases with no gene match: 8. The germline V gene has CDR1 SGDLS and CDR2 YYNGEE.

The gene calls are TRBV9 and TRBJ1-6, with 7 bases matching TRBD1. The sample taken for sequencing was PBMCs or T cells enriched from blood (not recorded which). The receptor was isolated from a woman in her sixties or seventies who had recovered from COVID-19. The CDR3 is CASSKEGANNSPLHF. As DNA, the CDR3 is TGTGCCAGCAGCAAGGAGGGGGCAAACAATTCACCCCTCCACTTT.